What follows are 20 T cell receptor beta chains derived from one specimen sequenced in a study of cytomegalovirus exposure and HLA in healthy donors (dated by TCRdb to about 2017). Receptors were amplified or captured by the immunoSEQ multiplex PCR assay. This immuneACCESS table, as held by TCRdb, lists in-frame sequences with V and J called but not all clones. Of the missing ones, under half trace to an unresolved V gene in checked studies; the others have no known cause. The sample yields 150,000 or so clones; about 88% were counted once. About 3% of the sample rests with the top ten. The sample comprised PBMCs. The receptor source for this set is a young woman in good health and CMV-seropositive.

The count of this clone is one. The chain combines TRBV18 with TRBJ2-7; 11 bases are a match to TRBD2. V trimming: 4 bases; J trimming: 3 bases; junction bases outside the gene matches: 2. CDR3 length: 14 residues. Germline V CDR1 and CDR2: KGHSH, LQKENI. The CDR3 is CASSQTSGDYEQYF. In DNA, the CDR3 is TGTGCCAGCTCACAGACTAGCGGGGACTACGAGCAGTACTTC.

V is TRBV5-4 and J is TRBJ2-5; 10 positions match TRBD2. In germline, CDR1 is SGHNT, CDR2 YYREEE (reference sequence). V dropped 0 bases and J dropped 14; count of bases not matched to a gene: 7. The CDR3 loop spans 13 amino acids. This CDR3 is CASSLASGSWSYF. In DNA, the CDR3 is TGTGCCAGCAGCTTGGCTAGCGGGAGTTGGTCCTACTTC.

V and J are TRBV5-1 and TRBJ2-7, with 10 positions matching TRBD1. The CDR3 runs 14 residues. The ends lost 3 bases at V and 3 bases at J; junction bases unmatched: 3. The germline gives CDR1 SGHRS, CDR2 YFSETQ. For the CDR3, the DNA is TGCGCCAGCAGCTCGACAGGGGGCAACTACGAGCAGTACTTC. It translates to CASSSTGGNYEQYF.

This clone occurred a few times. The chain combines TRBV9 with TRBJ2-7, with 10 bases lining up with TRBD1. The V gene end was trimmed by 8 bases and the J gene end by 5 bases; junction bases not matched to a gene: 7. The CDR3 extends over 13 amino acids. Germline V lookup: CDR1 SGDLS, CDR2 YYNGEE. The CDR3 reads CASGDRGGDEQYF. CDR3 DNA sequence: TGTGCCAGTGGGGACAGGGGTGGCGACGAGCAGTACTTC.

The V gene is TRBV11-2, the J gene TRBJ2-3, with 10 positions matching TRBD2. The V gene end was trimmed by 2 bases and the J gene end by 5 bases; junction bases not matched to a gene: 13. Germline V gives CDR1 SGHAT, CDR2 FQNNGV. The CDR3 contains 18 residues. DNA for the CDR3: TGTGCCAGCAGCTTAAGATTGTCGCTAGCGGGAGCGGAAGATACGCAGTATTTT. This encodes CASSLRLSLAGAEDTQYF.

CDR3 amino acids: CASGRSSGRSETQYF. CDR3 bases: TGTGCTAGTGGCCGATCTAGCGGGAGGTCGGAGACCCAGTACTTC. The chain couples TRBV12-5 to TRBJ2-5, with TRBD2 identical over 11 bases. The length of the CDR3 is 15 residues. Germline CDR1 and CDR2: LGHNT and FRNRAP. With 6 bases clipped from V and 5 bases from J, the junction kept 8 bases outside the gene matches.

The V call is TRBV7-9, the J call TRBJ2-1, with 15 positions matching TRBD2. Germline V gives CDR1 SEHNR, CDR2 FQNEAQ (reference sequence). V was pared by 2 bases and J by 9 bases, with 8 bases of the junction left unmatched. The CDR3 totals 17 residues. In DNA form, the CDR3 reads TGTGCCAGCAGCTTAATGGGACTAGCGGGAGGTAACGGTGAGCAGTTCTTC. It yields the protein CASSLMGLAGGNGEQFF.

The rearrangement joins TRBV6-5 to TRBJ1-5; 10 bases agree with TRBD1. With 6 bases clipped from V and 7 bases from J, the junction kept 9 bases outside the gene matches. The CDR3 contains 15 residues. Looked up from germline, CDR1 is MNHEY and CDR2 is SVGAGI. The CDR3 sequence: CASSHTGQGGQPQHF. In DNA, the CDR3 is TGTGCCAGCAGCCACACAGGACAGGGGGGACAGCCCCAGCATTTT.

This chain connects TRBV7-9 to TRBJ1-5; tentatively, D is TRBD1 (5 bases). Germline loops: CDR1 SEHNR, CDR2 FQNEAQ (reference sequence). The V end was cut by 1 base, the J end by 7 bases, with 14 bases between. The CDR3 contains 15 residues. CDR3 in amino acids: CASSLGVQGNQPQHF. The CDR3 coding sequence is TGTGCCAGCAGCTTAGGGGTTCAGGGAAACCAGCCCCAGCATTTT.

V usage is TRBV18 and J usage is TRBJ1-2, with unresolved D. The V end was cut by 4 bases, the J end by 1 base, with 13 bases between. Germline CDR1 KGHSH, CDR2 LQKENI. The CDR3 runs 15 residues. The CDR3: CASSRRRDLNYGYTF. Here the CDR3 DNA reads TGTGCCAGCTCACGGAGACGGGATCTTAACTATGGCTACACCTTC. The full variable domain, with the rest looked up from reference TRBV18 and TRBJ1-2, is NAGVMQNPRHLVRRRGQEARLRCSPMKGHSHVYWYRQLPEEGLKFMVYLQKENIIDESGMPKERFSAEFPKEGPSILRIQQVVRGDSAAYFCASSRRRDLNYGYTFGSGTRLTVV.

The V and J genes are TRBV28 and TRBJ2-7; D possibly corresponds to TRBD2 (5 bases). The CDR3 loop spans 12 amino acids. V lost 2 bases, J lost 4 bases, and 6 bases lay in between. Germline CDR1 and CDR2: MDHEN and SYDVKM. The chain's CDR3 is CASSLTGYEQYF. The CDR3 coding sequence is TGTGCCAGCAGTTTAACGGGGTACGAGCAGTACTTC.

This chain connects TRBV5-6 to TRBJ2-5; TRBD1 matches at 12 bases. The V and J ends lost 0 bases and 5 bases, in that order; junction bases with no gene match: 8. Germline values: CDR1 SGHDT, CDR2 YYEEEE. CDR3 length: 17 amino acids. CDR3 region: CASSLDMGTGGDETQYF. The CDR3 nucleotides are TGTGCCAGCAGCTTGGATATGGGGACAGGGGGCGACGAGACCCAGTACTTC.

The rearrangement uses TRBV30 and TRBJ1-2, with 8 nucleotides matching TRBD1. The germline CDR1 and CDR2 sequences are GTSNPN and SVGIG (reference sequence). The CDR3 extends over 13 amino acids. Trimming at V came to 8 bases and at J to 4 bases, leaving 9 bases not matched to a gene. The CDR3 region has the DNA TGTGCCAGTTCAACAGGGGGGGTCTATGGCTACACCTTC. Amino acids: CASSTGGVYGYTF.

The chain couples TRBV27 to TRBJ2-7; no clear D gene. Germline V gene data show CDR1 as MNHEY and CDR2 as SMNVEV (reference sequence). The CDR3 spans 13 residues. Trimming stripped 0 bases from V and 9 bases from J, with 12 bases between. The CDR3 reads CASSLSPALGQYF. DNA for the CDR3: TGTGCCAGCAGTTTATCCCCCGCCCTAGGGCAGTACTTC.

J is TRBJ1-5 and V is TRBV5-5; TRBD1 might be the D (6 bases). With 4 bases removed from V and 4 bases from J, the gap between germline ends came to 9 bases. The CDR3 length is 13 residues. Germline CDR1 and CDR2: SGHKS and YYEKEE (reference sequence). DNA for the CDR3: TGTGCCAGCAGCCTTACAGGGAATCAGCCCCAGCATTTT. Translating gives CASSLTGNQPQHF.

The rearrangement links TRBV5-1 to TRBJ2-3, with 10 bases lining up with TRBD1. The CDR3 is 15 residues long. V trimming: 4 bases; J trimming: 1 base; junction bases outside the gene matches: 3. Germline CDR1 is SGHRS and CDR2 is YFSETQ. The CDR3 coding sequence is TGCGCCAGCAGCACCGGGACAGGGGGCACAGATACGCAGTATTTT. Its translation is CASSTGTGGTDTQYF.

The V gene is TRBV7-2, the J gene TRBJ2-5; 7 nucleotides line up with TRBD1. CDR3 length: 14 amino acids. Germline V gene lookup returns CDR1 SGHTA and CDR2 FQGNSA. V trimming: 5 bases; J trimming: 5 bases; junction bases outside the gene matches: 8. The CDR3 bases are TGTGCCAGCAGCCCTCGTACAGGGGAGGAGACCCAGTACTTC. Its protein is CASSPRTGEETQYF.

The V gene is TRBV6-1, the J gene TRBJ2-3, with no clear D. The CDR3 runs 13 residues. Germline-derived CDR1 and CDR2 are MNHNS and SASEGT. Trimming left V 4 bases short and J 4 bases short, with 9 bases between. The CDR3 region has the DNA TGTGCCAGCAGTGTCGAGTACCCAGATACGCAGTATTTT. It translates to CASSVEYPDTQYF.

The CDR3 spells CAWTQELAGNEQFF. The CDR3 nucleotides read TGTGCCTGGACCCAAGAGCTAGCGGGCAATGAGCAGTTCTTC. The rearrangement joins TRBV30 to TRBJ2-1; 8 bases match TRBD2. The germline CDR1 and CDR2 sequences are GTSNPN and SVGIG (reference sequence). The CDR3 loop spans 14 amino acids. The junction had 8 bases not matched to a gene; V was cut back by 4 bases and J by 6 bases.

CDR3 bases: TGTGCCAGCTTGGGACTAGCGGTAACCTACGAGCAGTACTTC. The encoded protein is CASLGLAVTYEQYF. V gene TRBV2 combines with J gene TRBJ2-7, with 11 bases matching TRBD2. V was pared by 8 bases and J by 2 bases, with 5 bases of the junction left unmatched. The CDR3 runs to 14 residues. CDR1 and CDR2 from the germline V gene are SNHLY and FYNNEI.